This T cell receptor (beta chain) was captured by sequencing in a study of T-cell reconstitution after alpha-beta-depleted transplantation in children (dated by TCRdb to the mid-2010s). Background on the whole study: Using TCR repertoire profiling, the study quantitatively followed how T-cell immune reconstitution unfolded in children after TCRalphabeta/CD19-depleted allogeneic hematopoietic cell transplantation.

What this sample's treatment or condition label stands for: allogeneic hematopoietic cell transplantation with graft depleted of TCRalphabeta T cells and CD19 B cells. The children who served as transplant recipients had been given grafts of TCRalphabeta/CD19-depleted allogeneic hematopoietic cells. Germline trimming amounts to 3 bases on V and 10 bases on J, with 15 as the count of junction bases outside the gene matches. Per the germline V gene, MDHEN is the CDR1 and SYDVKM is the CDR2. The CDR3 starts with the cysteine, ends with the phenylalanine, and has 16 residues. Solely the CDR3 DNA is kept, with 48 bases framed from the first base. Results and caveats for the whole study, not just this receptor: Over the following months the frequencies of hyperexpanded clones went down, and after one year T-cell counts and TCRbeta diversity were mostly credited to newly produced T cells. The high TCRbeta diversity at day 60 in some patients was ascribed to recipient T cells and intrathymic progenitors that had survived conditioning. The apparently early recovery of alphabetaT-cell counts about two months after transplant reportedly depended on only several hundred rapidly expanded clones that came from non-depleted graft cells.

This clonotype showed up just a few times. The specificity of this receptor is unknown. Qualities for individual bases were not recorded, and no much larger clone is one base off. The method behind the library was PCR. Sequencer: Illumina HiSeq 2500. TCR libraries were prepared with molecular barcoding, using unique molecular identifiers to normalize TCRbeta repertoire quantification. Using fastp trimming at Q25 and MiXCR clonotype assembly, TCRdb reanalyzed the public sequencing data and kept in-frame beta chains. Rows are combined by CDR3 protein, so each entry shows the most common genes and DNA. Recorded for this sample are fewer than 550,000 distinct CDR3 sequences; approximately 10% of them occurred a single time. Around 15% of the sample goes to the ten largest clones.

The chain is encoded by TRBV28 joined to TRBJ2-1, with 7 junctional bases fitting TRBD2. The origin of this receptor is a female patient aged 2 to 10 who had a stem cell transplant for aplastic anemia, so the T cells may come from the graft donor. Sequencing used PBMCs, mostly from graft donor cells, obtained 180 days after TCRalphabeta/CD19-depleted stem cell transplant. The CDR3 in this case is CASSFAWRGSLGEQFF. The DNA reads TGTGCCAGCAGTTTTGCGTGGCGGGGGTCCCTCGGGGAGCAGTTCTTC.